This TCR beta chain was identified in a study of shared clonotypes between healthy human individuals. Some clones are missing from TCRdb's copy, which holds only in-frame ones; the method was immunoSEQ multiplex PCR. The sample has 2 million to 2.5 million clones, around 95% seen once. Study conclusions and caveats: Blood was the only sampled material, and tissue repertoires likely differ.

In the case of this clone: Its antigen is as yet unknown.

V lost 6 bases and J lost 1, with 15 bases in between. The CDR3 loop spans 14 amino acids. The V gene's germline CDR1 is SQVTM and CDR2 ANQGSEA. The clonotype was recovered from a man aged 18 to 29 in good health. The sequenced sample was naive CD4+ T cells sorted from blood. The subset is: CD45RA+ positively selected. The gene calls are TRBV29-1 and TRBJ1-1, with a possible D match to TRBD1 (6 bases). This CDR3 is CSVKDRTRNTEAFF. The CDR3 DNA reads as TGCAGCGTGAAAGACAGGACTCGGAACACTGAAGCTTTCTTT. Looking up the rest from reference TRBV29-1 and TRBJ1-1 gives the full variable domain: SAVISQKPSRDICQRGTSLTIQCQVDSQVTMMFWYRQQPGQSLTLIATANQGSEATYESGFVIDKFPISRPNLTFSTLTVSNMSPEDSSIYLCSVKDRTRNTEAFFGQGTRLTVV.